This T cell receptor beta chain comes out of a study of TIL therapy for anti-PD-1-resistant metastatic lung cancer. Study-wide background: Most patients had lung adenocarcinoma; a handful of tumors were EGFR-mutant, two ALK-rearranged; half smoked currently or formerly. Median tumor mutation burden was 1.5 mutations per megabase.

Sequencing used immunoSEQ v3. Sequencing depth was around 2.2 million read pairs for survey level, about 5-6.5 million for deep. The protocol was immunoSEQ multiplex PCR, while the TCRdb copy is restricted to in-frame clones and leaves out a portion. The sample holds 55,000 to 65,000 clones, around 68% seen once. The time point denotes: pre-treatment sample, taken before nivolumab and TIL therapy. Adults with stage 4 NSCLC were enrolled in a phase I trial. V lost 5 bases to trimming and J lost 4 bases, with 18 bases between them. The CDR3 has 17 amino acids. CDR1 SGHTA and CDR2 FQGTGA come from the germline V gene.

The clonotype was recovered from a person between 25 and 80 years old with non-small cell lung cancer. The sample was blood, taken at baseline. V is TRBV7-3 and J is TRBJ2-6; D is possibly TRBD1 (5 bases). The DNA of the CDR3 is TGTGCCAGCAGCCAACTGCCCCAGGGTTCCGGGGCCAACGTCCTGACTTTC. This encodes CASSQLPQGSGANVLTF.